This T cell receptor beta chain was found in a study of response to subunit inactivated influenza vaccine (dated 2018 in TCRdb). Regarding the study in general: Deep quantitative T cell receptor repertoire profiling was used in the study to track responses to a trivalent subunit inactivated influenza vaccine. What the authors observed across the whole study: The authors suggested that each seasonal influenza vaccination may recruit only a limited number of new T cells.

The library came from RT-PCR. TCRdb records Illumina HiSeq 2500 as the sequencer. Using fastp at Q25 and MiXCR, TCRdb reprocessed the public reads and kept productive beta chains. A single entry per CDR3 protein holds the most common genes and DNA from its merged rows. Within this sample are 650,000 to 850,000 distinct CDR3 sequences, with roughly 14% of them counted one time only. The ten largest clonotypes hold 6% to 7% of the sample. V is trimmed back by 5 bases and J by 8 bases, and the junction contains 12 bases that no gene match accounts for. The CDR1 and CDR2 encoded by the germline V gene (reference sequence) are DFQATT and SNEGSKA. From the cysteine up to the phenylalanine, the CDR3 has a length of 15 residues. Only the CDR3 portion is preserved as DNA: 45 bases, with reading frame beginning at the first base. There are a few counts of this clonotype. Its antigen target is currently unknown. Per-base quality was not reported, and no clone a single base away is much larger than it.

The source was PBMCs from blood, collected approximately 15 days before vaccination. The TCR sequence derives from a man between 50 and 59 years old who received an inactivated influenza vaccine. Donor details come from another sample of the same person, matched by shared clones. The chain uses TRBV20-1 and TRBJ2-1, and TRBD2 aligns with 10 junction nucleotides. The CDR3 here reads CSADPVASGSYEQFF. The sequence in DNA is TGCAGTGCTGATCCTGTGGCTAGCGGGAGCTATGAGCAGTTCTTC.